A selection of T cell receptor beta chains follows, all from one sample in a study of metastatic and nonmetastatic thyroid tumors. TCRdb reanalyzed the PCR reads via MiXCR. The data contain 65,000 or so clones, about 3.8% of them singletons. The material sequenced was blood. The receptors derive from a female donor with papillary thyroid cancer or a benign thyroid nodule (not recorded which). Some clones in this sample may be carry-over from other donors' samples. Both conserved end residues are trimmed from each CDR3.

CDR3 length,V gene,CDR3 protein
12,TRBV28,ASIRQGMNYFYT
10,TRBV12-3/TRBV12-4,ASTLGLNEQF
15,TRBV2,ASSEECGYSGANVLT
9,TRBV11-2,ASSKIEEQF
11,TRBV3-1,ASSSSGGPRQF
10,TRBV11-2,ASSSENQPQH
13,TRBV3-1,ASRPWGGENEKLF
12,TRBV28,ASGSRQFNYGYT
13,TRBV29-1,SVGGELAEYNEQF
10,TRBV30,AWRGLGTGYT
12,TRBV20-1,SARRAENSYGYT
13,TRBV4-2,ASSQETGGPDEQY
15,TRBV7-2,ASSLSFAGGRQETQY
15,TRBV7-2,ASSSRWGQGAGHPQH
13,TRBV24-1,ATSDRDRDSYEQY
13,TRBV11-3,ASSFGLDGDYEQY
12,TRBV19,ASSMKGSNQPQH
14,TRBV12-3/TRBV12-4,ASSLAGLAGHNEQF
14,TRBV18,ASSPALPTNTGELF
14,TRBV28,ASTDRLGQRNTEAF
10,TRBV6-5,ASSNSDLPQH
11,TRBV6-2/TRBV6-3,ASSRDSNYGYT
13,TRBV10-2,ASSEPGLATNEQF
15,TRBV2,ASSEVLAVVGTYTQY
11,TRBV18,ASSNTGLETQY
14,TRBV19,ASSPLDSIAKNIQY
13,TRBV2,ASRGTSGRVYEQY
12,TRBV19,ATTRTGANYGYT
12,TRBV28,ASSLGQANYGYT
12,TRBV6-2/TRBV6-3,ASRLAGAADTQY
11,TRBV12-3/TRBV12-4,ASSRPGRETQY
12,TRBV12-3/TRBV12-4,ASSYQGINTEAF
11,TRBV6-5,ASSYRGKSPQH
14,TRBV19,ASSTGGGGSYNEQF
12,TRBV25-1,ASQGTEGRYEQY
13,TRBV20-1,SAGPRSSGANVLT
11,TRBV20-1,SASPNRVGEQF
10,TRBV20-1,SASPGAYGYT
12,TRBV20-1,SARDINRNEKLF
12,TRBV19,ASSISQGYYGYT
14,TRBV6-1,ASSEGGGWGDYEQY